A selection of T cell receptor beta chains follows, all from one sample in a study of blood T cell repertoires in COVID-19. Measured with immunoSEQ multiplex PCR; TCRdb has only the in-frame clones, and not every one. The data show hundreds of thousands of clones, about 80% seen once. Sequencing was performed on peripheral blood. The receptors were gathered from a woman older than 75 with acute or convalescent COVID-19. CDR3s include the opening cysteine and the closing phenylalanine or tryptophan. The order of the fields is V gene, clone size, D gene, J gene, CDR3 protein, CDR3 DNA. A D gene is named only where the DNA matches it firmly. Expanded clones get a size class; other rows say once, few or many, or leave the size out.

TRBV5-1	-	-	TRBJ1-5	CASSPDGGNQPQHF	TGCGCCAGCAGCCCCGACGGGGGCAATCAGCCCCAGCATTTT
TRBV27	-	TRBD1	TRBJ2-1	CASSSQDRGGVAYNEQFF	TGTGCCAGCAGTTCCCAGGACAGGGGTGGAGTAGCCTACAATGAGCAGTTCTTC
TRBV13	once	-	TRBJ2-1	CASSETGMPYNEQFF	TGTGCCAGCAGCGAGACGGGGATGCCCTACAATGAGCAGTTCTTC
TRBV19	once	-	TRBJ1-2	CASSIVSRNYGYTF	TGTGCCAGTAGTATAGTCTCCAGAAACTATGGCTACACCTTC
TRBV12-5	-	-	TRBJ2-3	CASGLGSGSTDTQYF	TGTGCTAGTGGTTTGGGAAGCGGAAGCACAGATACGCAGTATTTT
TRBV30	-	-	TRBJ2-2	CAWSVRGGGNTGELFF	TGTGCCTGGAGTGTACGGGGAGGGGGGAACACCGGGGAGCTGTTTTTT
TRBV4-2	-	TRBD1	TRBJ1-5	CASSQGTGGNQPQHF	TGTGCCAGCAGCCAAGGGACAGGGGGCAATCAGCCCCAGCATTTT
TRBV6-6	once	TRBD1	TRBJ1-2	CASSRDSFGYTF	TGTGCCAGCAGTCGGGACAGTTTCGGCTACACCTTC
TRBV19	-	TRBD1	TRBJ2-1	CASSPRDRGIGNEQFF	TGTGCCAGTAGTCCCCGGGACAGGGGGATTGGCAATGAGCAGTTCTTC
TRBV6-1	-	-	TRBJ2-7	CASRELAGQQNYEQYF	TGTGCCAGCAGAGAATTAGCGGGACAGCAAAACTACGAGCAGTACTTC
TRBV21-1	few	-	TRBJ1-5	CASSKKGGYITTGGPNQPQHF	TGTGCCAGCAGCAAAAAGGGGGGTTACATCACGACAGGGGGCCCAAATCAGCCCCAGCATTTT
TRBV19	-	TRBD1	TRBJ1-5	CASSIGQGVPGNQPQHF	TGTGCCAGTAGTATTGGACAGGGGGTTCCGGGCAATCAGCCCCAGCATTTT
TRBV4-3	-	TRBD2	TRBJ2-7	CASSQGGGTNSYEQYF	TGCGCCAGCAGCCAAGGGGGCGGGACTAACTCCTACGAGCAGTACTTC
TRBV25-1	-	TRBD1	TRBJ2-7	CASRTGGGYEQYF	TGTGCCAGCAGGACAGGGGGCGGATACGAGCAGTACTTC
TRBV5-4	-	TRBD1	TRBJ1-4	CASSRTGEEEKLFF	TGTGCCAGCAGCCGGACAGGGGAAGAGGAAAAACTGTTTTTT